Listed here are 17 T cell receptor beta chains from one sample, sequenced in a study of PD-1 blockade in classical Hodgkin lymphoma. Method: immunoSEQ multiplex PCR; TCRdb's copy keeps in-frame clones and lacks some. Here the sample spans 47,000 or so clones, approximately 91% being singletons. Time point indicated: newly diagnosed, previously untreated cHL patient sample. The sample comprised peripheral blood mononuclear cells (PBMCs). The source is a human donor with classical Hodgkin lymphoma.

The chain employs TRBV5-6 and TRBJ1-1, with D possibly TRBD1 on 5 matching bases. The CDR3 extends over 14 amino acids. V was trimmed by 8 bases and J by 3 bases, leaving 17 bases between them. Per germline, CDR1 SGHDT and CDR2 YYEEEE. DNA of the CDR3: TGTGCCAGTGTTCTATGGGGCAGGGACACTGAAGCTTTCTTT. Protein: CASVLWGRDTEAFF.

For this clone: In the same sample, other DNA sequences code for this CDR3. The rearrangement links TRBV7-3 to TRBJ2-3; D call uncertain. Trimming cost V 8 bases and J 4 bases, with 16 bases left between them. Per germline, CDR1 SGHTA and CDR2 FQGTGA. The length of the CDR3 is 14 residues. CDR3 sequence reads: CASSIGIPPDTQYF. The DNA of the CDR3 is TGTGCCAGCTCAATTGGGATTCCCCCAGATACGCAGTATTTT.

In nucleotides, the CDR3 is TGCGCCAGCAGGATGTCACAGGCTGCAAACACTGAAGCTTTCTTT. Protein: CASRMSQAANTEAFF. The chain couples TRBV5-1 to TRBJ1-1; TRBD1 might be the D (5 bases). V lost 5 bases, J lost 2 bases, and 16 bases lay in between. CDR1 is SGHRS, CDR2 YFSETQ, per germline. This CDR3 contains 15 residues.

The chain uses TRBV29-1 and TRBJ1-2; no clear D gene. This CDR3 comprises 12 residues. The germline V and J ends were trimmed by 7 bases and 3 bases, with 12 bases remaining between them. The germline gives CDR1 SQVTM, CDR2 ANQGSEA. Here the CDR3 DNA reads TGCAGCGCCATACACACGGACTATGGCTACACCTTC. Amino acids: CSAIHTDYGYTF.

The chain uses TRBV6-5 and TRBJ2-1; possible D gene TRBD2, 6 bases. V dropped 3 bases and J dropped 3 bases, with 12 bases sitting between them. CDR1 and CDR2 (germline): MNHEY, SVGAGI. CDR3 size: 15 residues. The CDR3 here is CASSYLAALYNEQFF. The CDR3 region has the DNA TGTGCCAGCAGTTATTTAGCGGCCCTCTACAATGAGCAGTTCTTC.

The V call is TRBV5-1, the J call TRBJ1-1; D gene unclear. The length of the CDR3 is 14 residues. Trimming removed 2 bases from V and 1 base from J, with 9 bases in between. The V gene's germline CDR1 is SGHRS and CDR2 YFSETQ. The CDR3 coding sequence is TGCGCCAGCAGCTTAGGTGAGGGGAACACTGAAGCTTTCTTT. Protein sequence: CASSLGEGNTEAFF.

The chain couples TRBV4-1 to TRBJ1-5; possibly TRBD1 for D (5 bases). Germline CDR1 reads MGHRA; CDR2 reads YSYEKL. This CDR3 is built from 13 residues. V was clipped by 4 bases and J by 4 bases, with 8 bases between them. The chain's CDR3 is CASSRQPNQPQHF. CDR3 nucleotide sequence: TGCGCCAGCAGCCGACAGCCTAATCAGCCCCAGCATTTT.

A remark on this clone: The junction departs from the called germline gene at one end, perhaps through a read error. V usage is TRBV6-6 and J usage is TRBJ2-1; 12 bases align to TRBD2. This CDR3 region has 13 residues. CDR1 and CDR2 from the germline V gene are MNHNY and SVGAGI (reference sequence). CDR3 protein: CASSYETSGSPLF. DNA of the CDR3: TGTGCCAGCAGTTACGAGACTAGCGGGAGCCCCCTCTTC.

The J gene is TRBJ1-1, the V gene TRBV5-1; 10 bases are a match to TRBD1. The length of the CDR3 is 14 residues. V lost 4 bases, J lost 7 bases, and 7 bases stayed unmatched. Per the germline V gene, CDR1 is SGHRS and CDR2 is YFSETQ. CDR3 region: CASSLMTGGGEAFF. The CDR3 region has the DNA TGCGCCAGCAGCCTTATGACAGGGGGCGGTGAAGCTTTCTTT.

J is TRBJ2-7 and V is TRBV5-1; D is perhaps TRBD2 (5 bases). Between the trimmed V and J ends, which lost 2 bases and 1 base, there was a span of 10 bases. Germline CDR1 is SGHRS and CDR2 is YFSETQ. This CDR3 has 14 amino acids. Written as DNA, the CDR3 is TGCGCCAGCAGCTTAGTCGGGGAATCCTACGAGCAGTACTTC. This gives the protein CASSLVGESYEQYF.

The J gene is TRBJ2-1, the V gene TRBV9, with D possibly TRBD2 on 6 matching bases. This CDR3 spans 15 amino acids. V lost 2 bases and J lost 3, with 12 bases in between. Germline V gene lookup returns CDR1 SGDLS and CDR2 YYNGEE. CDR3 nucleotide sequence: TGTGCCAGCAGCGTCTTTCAGGACTACTACAATGAGCAGTTCTTC. Translating it yields CASSVFQDYYNEQFF.

The V call is TRBV30, the J call TRBJ2-7; maybe TRBD2 (5 bases). The CDR3 extends over 14 amino acids. The germline gives CDR1 GTSNPN, CDR2 SVGIG (reference sequence). Trimming shortened V by 2 bases and J by 7 bases, and 18 bases separated the two germline ends. CDR3: CAWSLRSQGGEQYV. DNA for the CDR3: TGTGCCTGGAGTCTACGGAGTCAAGGCGGGGAGCAGTACGTC.

The gene calls are TRBV25-1 and TRBJ1-2, with D unclear. Germline V gives CDR1 MGHDK, CDR2 SYGVNS. The CDR3 totals 12 residues. The V end lost 8 bases, the J end lost 3 bases, and 10 bases lay between the germline ends. DNA of the CDR3: TGTGCCAGCGCTGACGGCTACTATGGCTACACCTTC. Encoded protein: CASADGYYGYTF.

This chain joins TRBV19 and TRBJ2-1; TRBD1 aligns across 9 bases. The CDR3 runs to 14 residues. The V and J ends lost 8 bases and 1 base, in that order; junction bases with no gene match: 3. Germline V gene lookup returns CDR1 LNHDA and CDR2 SQIVND (reference sequence). CDR3 coding DNA: TGTGCCAGTGCGACAGGGGGTTCCTACAATGAGCAGTTCTTC. Its protein product is CASATGGSYNEQFF.

The rearrangement links TRBV12-5 to TRBJ1-4, with D possibly TRBD1 on 6 matching bases. CDR1 LGHNT and CDR2 FRNRAP come from the germline V gene. The CDR3 spans 15 residues. V was clipped by 6 bases and J by 6 bases, with 17 bases between them. In DNA, the CDR3 is TGTGCTAGTGGGAATATACAAAGGGGGTATGAAAAACTGTTTTTT. It yields the protein CASGNIQRGYEKLFF.

This clone has just one count. V and J are TRBV7-9 and TRBJ1-1; D uncertain. V dropped 8 bases and J dropped 7 bases, with 14 bases sitting between them. The length of the CDR3 is 12 residues. Germline CDR1 and CDR2: SEHNR and FQNEAQ (reference sequence). CDR3 bases: TGTGCCAGCGCGAGGGAGGGCGGTGAAGCTTTCTTT. Translating gives CASAREGGEAFF.

J is TRBJ2-3 and V is TRBV30, with 14 bases fitting TRBD2. Looked up from germline, CDR1 is GTSNPN and CDR2 is SVGIG (reference sequence). V lost 0 bases to trimming and J lost 3 bases; unmatched junction nucleotides: 8. CDR3 size: 18 residues. CDR3 residues: CAWSVTGTSGSKTDTQYF. As DNA, the CDR3 is TGTGCCTGGAGTGTAACCGGGACTAGCGGGAGTAAAACAGATACGCAGTATTTT.